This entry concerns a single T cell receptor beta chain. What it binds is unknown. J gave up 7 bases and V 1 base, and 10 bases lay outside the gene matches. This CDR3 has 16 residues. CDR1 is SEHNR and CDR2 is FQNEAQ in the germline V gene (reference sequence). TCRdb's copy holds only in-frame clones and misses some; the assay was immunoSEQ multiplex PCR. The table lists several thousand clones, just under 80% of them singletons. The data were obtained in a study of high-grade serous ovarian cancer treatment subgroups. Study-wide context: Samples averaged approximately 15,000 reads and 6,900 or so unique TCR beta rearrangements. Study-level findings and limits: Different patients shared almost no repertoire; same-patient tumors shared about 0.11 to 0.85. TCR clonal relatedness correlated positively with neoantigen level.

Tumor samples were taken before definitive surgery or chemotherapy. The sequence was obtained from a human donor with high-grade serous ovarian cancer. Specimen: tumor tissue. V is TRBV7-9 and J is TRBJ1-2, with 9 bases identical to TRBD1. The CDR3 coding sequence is TGTGCCAGCAGCTTAGTATCTACAGGGGGCAGCCGTGGCTACACCTTC. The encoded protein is CASSLVSTGGSRGYTF.